The entry that follows covers one T cell receptor (beta chain) sequence. The antigen it recognizes is unknown. Per-nucleotide qualities are absent, and no much larger clonotype sits a single base away. The iRepertoire nested amplicon-rescue multiplex PCR (arm-PCR) platform was used to amplify TCR alpha and beta CDR3 regions from RNA. The input for one-step reverse transcription and amplification was about 90-450 ng of tissue mRNA or PBMC total RNA. After bead purification, a secondary multiplex PCR added Illumina adapters, and libraries were gel-purified between 200 and 400 bp. Libraries carried internal 6-nucleotide barcodes used for demultiplexing. Sequencing of libraries was performed on an Illumina MiSeq with 2x220 or 2x250 nucleotide paired-end reads. The original pipeline was this. Paired reads were merged with FLASH 1.2.11 and aligned to the GRCh37 human genome with BWA-MEM before extracting TRA and TRB reads. An IMGT-derived reference of cassette sequences and CDR3 motifs, with pseudogenes included, was used for V and J assignment. Reads were translated in three frames, and productive CDR3s were defined as those with a C...FGXG motif and no stop codons. Clonotypes were defined as unique combinations of V-J cassette pair and CDR3 amino acid sequence. Hamming distance filtering was applied to reads, with thresholds set by the sequence error rate of each sample in mapped regions. The public reads were run again by TCRdb, first through fastp at Q25 and then through MiXCR, and only productive beta chains were kept. Each record represents a unique CDR3 protein, reported with the most common genes and DNA among its rows. TCRdb, not the original authors, processed these V and J calls. Here the sample has tens of thousands of distinct CDR3 sequences; around 23% occur a single time. The biggest ten clones account for 6.7% of the sample.

This entry is derived from a study of glioma-infiltrating T cells (dated by TCRdb to about 2016). About the full investigation: The study sequenced TCR alpha- and beta-chain repertoires from glioma tissue, from non-neoplastic brain tissue and from matched peripheral blood mononuclear cells. To measure divergence between tissue and blood T-cell populations, each tissue-infiltrating repertoire was compared with the peripheral blood repertoire of the same patient. Three low-grade glioma patients, roughly eight primary glioblastoma patients, and three non-glioma patients who contributed non-neoplastic brain tissue made up the paired cohort.

What the study reported, not specific to this receptor: Group comparisons rested on small numbers: three non-neoplastic, three low-grade glioma and eight glioblastoma patients. Very few CDR3 sequences were found to be shared between tissue and blood, and this scarcity was attributed to high CDR3 diversity and limited sampling. In non-neoplastic patients, VJ-independent divergence between tissue and blood fell below expectation, whereas in all gliomas, and especially in low-grade gliomas, the divergence rose above expectation.

V drops 11 bases and J drops 0 bases, leaving 19 bases in between. The CDR3 contains 15 residues, cysteine and phenylalanine counted. Only CDR3 DNA remains: 45 bases, in frame from the first base. CDR1 LNHDA and CDR2 SQIVND are derived from the germline V gene (reference sequence). The chain uses TRBV19 and TRBJ2-5; the D region possibly corresponds to TRBD1 (6 bases align). The receptor comes from a human donor with low-grade glioma or glioblastoma, undergoing nonglioma brain surgery, or in good health (not recorded which). The sample taken for sequencing was glioma tissue, nonneoplastic brain tissue, or PBMCs (not recorded which). The encoded CDR3 is CAVARPGHNQETQYF. The DNA reads TGTGCCGTGGCAAGGCCGGGACACAACCAAGAGACCCAGTACTTC.